A single sample is the source of the 2 T cell receptor beta chains below, sequenced in a study of shared clonotypes between healthy human individuals. The method was immunoSEQ multiplex PCR; TCRdb's version includes in-frame clones alone and lacks a portion of them. The repertoire holds over 850,000 clones, with 78% as singletons. The specimen was memory CD4+ T cells from PBMCs. The subset here: CD45RA-negative fraction. The receptor source for this set is a man between 18 and 35 years old in good health. Some clones in this sample may be carry-over from other donors' samples.

The V call is TRBV18, the J call TRBJ1-5; D is undetermined. The V gene lost 4 bases and the J gene lost 4 bases, with 8 bases spanning the gap. Germline V gives CDR1 KGHSH, CDR2 LQKENI. This CDR3 contains 13 residues. CDR3 amino acids: CASSLTANQPQHF. As DNA, the CDR3 is TGTGCCAGCTCACTAACGGCGAATCAGCCCCAGCATTTT.

The CDR3 coding sequence is TGCAGCGTTGCGAAAAGGGGGGTTTACGAGCAGTACTTC. It specifies CSVAKRGVYEQYF. The chain links TRBV29-1 to TRBJ2-7; D may match TRBD1 or TRBD2 (6 bases each). CDR3 size: 13 residues. CDR1 is SQVTM and CDR2 is ANQGSEA in the germline V gene. Trimming removed 4 bases from V and 4 bases from J, with 14 bases in between.